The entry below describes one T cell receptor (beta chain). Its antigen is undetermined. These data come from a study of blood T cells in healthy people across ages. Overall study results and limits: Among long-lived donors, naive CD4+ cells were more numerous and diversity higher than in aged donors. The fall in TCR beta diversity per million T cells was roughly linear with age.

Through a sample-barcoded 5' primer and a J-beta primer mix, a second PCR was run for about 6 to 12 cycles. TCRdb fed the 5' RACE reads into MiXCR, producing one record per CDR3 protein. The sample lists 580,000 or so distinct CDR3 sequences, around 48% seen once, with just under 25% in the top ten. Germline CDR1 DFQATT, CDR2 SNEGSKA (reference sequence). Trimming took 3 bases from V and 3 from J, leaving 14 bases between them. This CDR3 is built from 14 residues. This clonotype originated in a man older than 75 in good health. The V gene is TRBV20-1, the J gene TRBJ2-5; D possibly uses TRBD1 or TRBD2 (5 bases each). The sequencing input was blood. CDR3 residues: CSASRGAGKETQYF. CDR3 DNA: TGCAGTGCTAGTCGAGGGGCCGGTAAAGAGACCCAGTACTTC.